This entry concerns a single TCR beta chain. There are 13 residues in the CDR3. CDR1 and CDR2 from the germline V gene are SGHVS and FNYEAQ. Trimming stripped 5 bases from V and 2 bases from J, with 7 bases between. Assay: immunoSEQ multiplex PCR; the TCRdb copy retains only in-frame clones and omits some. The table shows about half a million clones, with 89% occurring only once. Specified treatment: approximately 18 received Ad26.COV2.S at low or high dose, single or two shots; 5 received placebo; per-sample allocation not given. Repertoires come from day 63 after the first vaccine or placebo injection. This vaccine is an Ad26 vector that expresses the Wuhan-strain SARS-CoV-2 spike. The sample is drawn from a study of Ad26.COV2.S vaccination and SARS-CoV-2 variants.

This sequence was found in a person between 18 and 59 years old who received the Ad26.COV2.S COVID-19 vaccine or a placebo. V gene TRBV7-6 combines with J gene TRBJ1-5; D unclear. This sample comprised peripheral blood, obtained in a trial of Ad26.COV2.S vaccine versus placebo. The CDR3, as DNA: TGTGCCAGCAGCCGGGATGGCAATCAGCCCCAGCATTTT. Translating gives CASSRDGNQPQHF.